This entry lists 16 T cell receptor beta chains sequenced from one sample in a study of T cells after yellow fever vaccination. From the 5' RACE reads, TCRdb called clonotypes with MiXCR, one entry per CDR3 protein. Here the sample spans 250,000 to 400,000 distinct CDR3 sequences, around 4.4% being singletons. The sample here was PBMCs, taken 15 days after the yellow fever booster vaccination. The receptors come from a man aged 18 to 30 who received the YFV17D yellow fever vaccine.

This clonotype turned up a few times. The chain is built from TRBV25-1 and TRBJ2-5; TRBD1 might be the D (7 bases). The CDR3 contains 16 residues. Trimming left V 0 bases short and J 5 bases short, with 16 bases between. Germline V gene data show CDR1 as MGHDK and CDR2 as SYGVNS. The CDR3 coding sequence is TGTGCCAGCAGTGAATATGGAGGGGGCCGGTTGGAGACCCAGTACTTC. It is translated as CASSEYGGGRLETQYF.

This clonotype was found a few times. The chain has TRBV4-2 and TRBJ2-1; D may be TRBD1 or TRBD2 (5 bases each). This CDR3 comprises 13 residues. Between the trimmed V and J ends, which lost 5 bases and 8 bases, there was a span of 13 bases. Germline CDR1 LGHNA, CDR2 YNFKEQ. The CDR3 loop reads CASSYPRGDEQFF. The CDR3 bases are TGTGCCAGCAGCTACCCGAGGGGAGATGAGCAGTTCTTC.

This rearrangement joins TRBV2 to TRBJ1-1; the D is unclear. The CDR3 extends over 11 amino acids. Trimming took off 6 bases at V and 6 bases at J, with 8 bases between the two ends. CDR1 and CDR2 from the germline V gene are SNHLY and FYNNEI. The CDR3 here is CASSPRAEAFF. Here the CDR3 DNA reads TGTGCCAGCAGCCCCCGCGCTGAAGCTTTCTTT. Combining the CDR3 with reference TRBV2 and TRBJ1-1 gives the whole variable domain EPEVTQTPSHQVTQMGQEVILRCVPISNHLYFYWYRQILGQKVEFLVSFYNNEISEKSEIFDDQFSVERPDGSNFTLKIRSTKLEDSAMYFCASSPRAEAFFGQGTRLTVV.

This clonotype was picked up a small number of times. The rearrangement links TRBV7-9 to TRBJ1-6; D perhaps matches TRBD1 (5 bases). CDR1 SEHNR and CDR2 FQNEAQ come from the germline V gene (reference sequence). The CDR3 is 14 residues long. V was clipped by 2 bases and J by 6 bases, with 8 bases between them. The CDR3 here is CASSLMQGNSPLHF. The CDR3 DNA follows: TGTGCCAGCAGCTTAATGCAGGGTAATTCACCCCTCCACTTT.

As DNA, the CDR3 is TGTGCCAGCAGTAAACCCGGGGCCGGTGAAAAACTGTTTTTT. Translated: CASSKPGAGEKLFF. The rearrangement joins TRBV6-5 to TRBJ1-4; D is perhaps TRBD1 (5 bases). V lost 5 bases and J lost 7, with 14 bases in between. This CDR3 region has 14 residues. Looked up from germline, CDR1 is MNHEY and CDR2 is SVGAGI.

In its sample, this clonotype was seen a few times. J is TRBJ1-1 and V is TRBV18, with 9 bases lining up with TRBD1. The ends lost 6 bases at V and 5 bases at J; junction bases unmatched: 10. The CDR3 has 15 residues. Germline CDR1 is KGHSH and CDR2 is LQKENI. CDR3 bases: TGTGCCAGCTCCTCGGACAGGGGAATCAGAACTGAAGCTTTCTTT. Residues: CASSSDRGIRTEAFF.

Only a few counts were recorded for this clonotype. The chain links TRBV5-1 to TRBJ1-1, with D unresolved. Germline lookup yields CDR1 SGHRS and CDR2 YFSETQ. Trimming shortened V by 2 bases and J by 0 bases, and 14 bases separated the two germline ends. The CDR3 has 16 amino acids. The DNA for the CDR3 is TGCGCCAGCAGCTTATCTGCGGTCGCCATGAACACTGAAGCTTTCTTT. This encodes CASSLSAVAMNTEAFF. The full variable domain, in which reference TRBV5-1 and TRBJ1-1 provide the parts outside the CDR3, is KAGVTQTPRYLIKTRGQQVTLSCSPISGHRSVSWYQQTPGQGLQFLFEYFSETQRNKGNFPGRFSGRQFSNSRSEMNVSTLELGDSALYLCASSLSAVAMNTEAFFGQGTRLTVV.

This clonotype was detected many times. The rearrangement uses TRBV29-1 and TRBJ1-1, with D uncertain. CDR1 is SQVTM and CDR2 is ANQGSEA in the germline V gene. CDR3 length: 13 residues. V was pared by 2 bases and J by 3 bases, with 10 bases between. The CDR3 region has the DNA TGCAGCGTTGAAATTAAGGTTGACACTGAAGCTTTCTTT. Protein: CSVEIKVDTEAFF.

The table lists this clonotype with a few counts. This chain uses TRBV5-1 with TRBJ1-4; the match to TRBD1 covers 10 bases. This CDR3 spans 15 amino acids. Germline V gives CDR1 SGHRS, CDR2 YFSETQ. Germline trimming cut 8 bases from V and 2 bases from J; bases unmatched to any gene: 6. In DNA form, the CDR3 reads TGCGCCAGTGGGACAGGGGCATTCACTAATGAAAAACTGTTTTTT. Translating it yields CASGTGAFTNEKLFF. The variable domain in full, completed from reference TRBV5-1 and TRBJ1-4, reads KAGVTQTPRYLIKTRGQQVTLSCSPISGHRSVSWYQQTPGQGLQFLFEYFSETQRNKGNFPGRFSGRQFSNSRSEMNVSTLELGDSALYLCASGTGAFTNEKLFFGSGTQLSVL.

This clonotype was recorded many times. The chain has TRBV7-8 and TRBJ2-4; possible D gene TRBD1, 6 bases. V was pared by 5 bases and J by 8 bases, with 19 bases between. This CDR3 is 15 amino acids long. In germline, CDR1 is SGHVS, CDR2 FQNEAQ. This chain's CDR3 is CASSQTGTKWDIQYF. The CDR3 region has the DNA TGTGCCAGCAGCCAAACGGGGACAAAGTGGGACATTCAGTACTTC.

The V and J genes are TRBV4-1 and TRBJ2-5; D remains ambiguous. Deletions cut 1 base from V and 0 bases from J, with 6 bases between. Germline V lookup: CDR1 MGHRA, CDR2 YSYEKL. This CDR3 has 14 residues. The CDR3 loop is CASSQAYYQETQYF. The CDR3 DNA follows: TGCGCCAGCAGCCAAGCTTACTACCAAGAGACCCAGTACTTC.

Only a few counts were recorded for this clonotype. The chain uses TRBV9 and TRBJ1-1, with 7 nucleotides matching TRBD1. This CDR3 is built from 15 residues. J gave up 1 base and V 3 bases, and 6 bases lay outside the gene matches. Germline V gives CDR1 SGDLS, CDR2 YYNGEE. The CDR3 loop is CASSAQGQQNTEAFF. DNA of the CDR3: TGTGCCAGCAGCGCACAGGGACAGCAGAACACTGAAGCTTTCTTT.

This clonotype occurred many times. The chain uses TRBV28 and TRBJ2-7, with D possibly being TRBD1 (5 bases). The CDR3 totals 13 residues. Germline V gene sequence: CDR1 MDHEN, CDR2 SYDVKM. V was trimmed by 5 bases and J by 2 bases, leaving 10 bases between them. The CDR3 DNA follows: TGTGCCAGCAGTCCAGGACACACCTACGAGCAGTACGTC. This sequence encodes CASSPGHTYEQYV.

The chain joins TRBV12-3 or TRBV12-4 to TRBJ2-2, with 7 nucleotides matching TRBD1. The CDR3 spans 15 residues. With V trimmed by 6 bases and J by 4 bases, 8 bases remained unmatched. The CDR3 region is CASRPGTEPTGELFF. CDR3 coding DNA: TGTGCCAGCAGACCCGGGACAGAACCCACCGGGGAGCTGTTTTTT.

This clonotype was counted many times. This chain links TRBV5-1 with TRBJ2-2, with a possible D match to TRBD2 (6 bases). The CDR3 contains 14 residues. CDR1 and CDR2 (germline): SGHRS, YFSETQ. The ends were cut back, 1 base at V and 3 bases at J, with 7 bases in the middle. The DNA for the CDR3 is TGCGCCAGCAGCTTGTGGGACTACACCGGGGAGCTGTTTTTT. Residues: CASSLWDYTGELFF. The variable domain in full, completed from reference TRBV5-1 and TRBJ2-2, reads KAGVTQTPRYLIKTRGQQVTLSCSPISGHRSVSWYQQTPGQGLQFLFEYFSETQRNKGNFPGRFSGRQFSNSRSEMNVSTLELGDSALYLCASSLWDYTGELFFGEGSRLTVL.

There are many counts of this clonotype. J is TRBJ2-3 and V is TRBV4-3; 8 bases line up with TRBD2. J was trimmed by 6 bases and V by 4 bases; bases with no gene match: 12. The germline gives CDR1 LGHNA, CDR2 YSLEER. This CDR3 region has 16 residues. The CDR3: CASSPRRGGGSDTQYF. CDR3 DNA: TGCGCCAGCAGCCCCCGACGGGGGGGCGGGTCGGATACGCAGTATTTT.